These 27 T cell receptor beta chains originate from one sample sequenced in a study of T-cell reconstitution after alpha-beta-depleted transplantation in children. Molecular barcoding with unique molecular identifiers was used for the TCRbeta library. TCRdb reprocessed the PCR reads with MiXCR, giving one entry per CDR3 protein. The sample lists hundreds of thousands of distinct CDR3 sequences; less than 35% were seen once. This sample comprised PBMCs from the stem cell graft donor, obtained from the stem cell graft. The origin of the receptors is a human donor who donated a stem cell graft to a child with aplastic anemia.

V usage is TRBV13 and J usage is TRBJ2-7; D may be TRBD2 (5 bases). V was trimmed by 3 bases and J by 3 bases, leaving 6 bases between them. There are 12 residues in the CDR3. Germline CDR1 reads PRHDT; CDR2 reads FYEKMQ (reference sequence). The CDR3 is CASSFGDYEQYV. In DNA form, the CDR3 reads TGTGCCAGCAGCTTCGGGGACTACGAGCAGTACGTC.

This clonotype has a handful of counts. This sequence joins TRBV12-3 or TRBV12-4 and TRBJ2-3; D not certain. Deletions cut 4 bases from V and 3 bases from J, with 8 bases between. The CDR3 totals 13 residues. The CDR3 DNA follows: TGTGCCAGCAGTTCCGGAGTTACAGATACGCAGTATTTT. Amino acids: CASSSGVTDTQYF.

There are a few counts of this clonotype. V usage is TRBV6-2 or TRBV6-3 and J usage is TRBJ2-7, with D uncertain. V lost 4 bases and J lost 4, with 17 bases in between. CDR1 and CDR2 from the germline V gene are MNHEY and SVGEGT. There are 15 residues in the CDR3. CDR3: CASSSGSSLRYEQYV. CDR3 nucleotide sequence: TGTGCCAGCAGTTCTGGATCCAGCCTAAGGTACGAGCAGTACGTC.

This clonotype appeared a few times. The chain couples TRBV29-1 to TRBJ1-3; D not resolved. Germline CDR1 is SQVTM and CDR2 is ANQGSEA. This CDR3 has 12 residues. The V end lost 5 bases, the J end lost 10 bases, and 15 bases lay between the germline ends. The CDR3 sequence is CSVKDGSATIYF. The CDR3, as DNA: TGCAGCGTTAAGGATGGGTCAGCAACCATATATTTT.

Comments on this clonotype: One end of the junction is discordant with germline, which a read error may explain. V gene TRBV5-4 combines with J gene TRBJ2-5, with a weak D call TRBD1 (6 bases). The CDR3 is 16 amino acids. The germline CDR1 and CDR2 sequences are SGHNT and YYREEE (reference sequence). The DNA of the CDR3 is TGTGCCAGCACCTTGGGACGAGGGGGACGACAAGAGACCCAGTACTTC. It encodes CASTLGRGGRQETQYF.

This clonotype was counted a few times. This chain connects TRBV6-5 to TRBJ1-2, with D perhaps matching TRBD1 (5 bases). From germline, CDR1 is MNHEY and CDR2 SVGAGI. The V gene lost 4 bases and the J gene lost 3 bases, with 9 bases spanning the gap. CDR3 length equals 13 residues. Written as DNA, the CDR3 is TGTGCCAGCAGTTCAGGGTCCCACTATGGCTACACCTTC. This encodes CASSSGSHYGYTF.

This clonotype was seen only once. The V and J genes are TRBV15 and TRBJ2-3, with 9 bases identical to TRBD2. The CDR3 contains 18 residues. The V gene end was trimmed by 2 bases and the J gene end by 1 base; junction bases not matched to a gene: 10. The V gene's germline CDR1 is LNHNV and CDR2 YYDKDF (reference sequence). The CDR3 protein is CATSRPPGTSIGTDTQYF. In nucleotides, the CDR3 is TGTGCCACCAGCAGACCCCCCGGGACTAGCATCGGCACAGATACGCAGTATTTT.

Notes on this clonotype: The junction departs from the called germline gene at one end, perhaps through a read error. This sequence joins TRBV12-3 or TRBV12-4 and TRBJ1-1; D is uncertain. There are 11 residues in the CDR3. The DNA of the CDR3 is TGTGCCAGCAGCCGCCGAGGGTCCTCATACTTT. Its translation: CASSRRGSSYF.

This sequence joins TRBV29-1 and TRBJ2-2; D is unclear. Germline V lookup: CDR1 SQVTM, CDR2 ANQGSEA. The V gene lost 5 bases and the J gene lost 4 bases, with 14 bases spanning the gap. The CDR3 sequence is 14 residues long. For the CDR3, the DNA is TGCAGCGTTTTGGCCGGGCCCAGCACCGGGGAGCTGTTTTTT. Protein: CSVLAGPSTGELFF.

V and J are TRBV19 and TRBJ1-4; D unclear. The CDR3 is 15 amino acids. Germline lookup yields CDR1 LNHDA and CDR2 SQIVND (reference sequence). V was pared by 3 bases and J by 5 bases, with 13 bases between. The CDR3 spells CASSIVPRPNEKLFF. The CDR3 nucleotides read TGTGCCAGTAGTATCGTGCCAAGACCGAATGAAAAACTGTTTTTT.

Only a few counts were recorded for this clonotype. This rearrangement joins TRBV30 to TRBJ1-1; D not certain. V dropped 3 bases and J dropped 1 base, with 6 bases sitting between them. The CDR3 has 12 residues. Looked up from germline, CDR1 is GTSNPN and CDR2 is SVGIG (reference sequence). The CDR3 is CAWRRENTEAFF. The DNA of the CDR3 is TGTGCCTGGAGGCGGGAGAACACTGAAGCTTTCTTT.

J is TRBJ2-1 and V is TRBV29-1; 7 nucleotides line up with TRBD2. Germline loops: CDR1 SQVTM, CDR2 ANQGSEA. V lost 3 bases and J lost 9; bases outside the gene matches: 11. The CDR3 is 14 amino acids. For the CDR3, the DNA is TGCAGCGTTGATTCTGCGGGAGATGGCGGTGAGCAGTTCTTC. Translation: CSVDSAGDGGEQFF.

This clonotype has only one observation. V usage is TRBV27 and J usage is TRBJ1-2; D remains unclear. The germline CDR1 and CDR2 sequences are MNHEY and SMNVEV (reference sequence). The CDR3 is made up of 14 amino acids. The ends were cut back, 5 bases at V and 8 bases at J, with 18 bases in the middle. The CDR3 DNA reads TGTGCCAGCAGTCCCCTAGTCCGTAGGAAAGGCTACACCTTC. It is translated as CASSPLVRRKGYTF.

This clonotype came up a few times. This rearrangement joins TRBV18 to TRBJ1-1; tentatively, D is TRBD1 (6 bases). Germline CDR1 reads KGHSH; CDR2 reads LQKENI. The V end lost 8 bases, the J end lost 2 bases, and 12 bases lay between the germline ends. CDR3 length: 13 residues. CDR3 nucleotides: TGTGCCAGCGACTGGGGGCGTAACACTGAAGCTTTCTTT. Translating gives CASDWGRNTEAFF. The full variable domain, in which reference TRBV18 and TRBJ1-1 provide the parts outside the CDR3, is NAGVMQNPRHLVRRRGQEARLRCSPMKGHSHVYWYRQLPEEGLKFMVYLQKENIIDESGMPKERFSAEFPKEGPSILRIQQVVRGDSAAYFCASDWGRNTEAFFGQGTRLTVV.

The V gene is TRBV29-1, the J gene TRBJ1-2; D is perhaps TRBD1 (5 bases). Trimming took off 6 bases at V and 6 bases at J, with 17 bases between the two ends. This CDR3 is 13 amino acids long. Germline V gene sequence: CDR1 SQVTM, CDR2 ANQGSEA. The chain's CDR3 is CSVGRSGSDGYTF. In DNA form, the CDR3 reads TGCAGCGTCGGCCGATCAGGGTCCGATGGCTACACCTTC.

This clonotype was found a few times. For the CDR3, the DNA is TGTGCCAGCAGCTTGAGTTCAGGGACCAAAAACATTCAGTACTTC. This translates into CASSLSSGTKNIQYF. The chain links TRBV5-4 to TRBJ2-4; maybe TRBD1 (5 bases). CDR1 SGHNT and CDR2 YYREEE come from the germline V gene (reference sequence). V lost 1 base and J 2 bases, leaving 10 bases between the germline ends. The CDR3 runs to 15 residues.

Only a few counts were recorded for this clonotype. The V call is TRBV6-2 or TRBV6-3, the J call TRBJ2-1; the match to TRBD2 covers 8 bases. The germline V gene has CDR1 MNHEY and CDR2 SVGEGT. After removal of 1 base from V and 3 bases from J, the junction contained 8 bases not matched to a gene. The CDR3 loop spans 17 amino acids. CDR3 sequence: CASSYLGSGRSYNEQFF. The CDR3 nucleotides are TGTGCCAGCAGTTACTTAGGGAGCGGGAGAAGCTACAATGAGCAGTTCTTC.

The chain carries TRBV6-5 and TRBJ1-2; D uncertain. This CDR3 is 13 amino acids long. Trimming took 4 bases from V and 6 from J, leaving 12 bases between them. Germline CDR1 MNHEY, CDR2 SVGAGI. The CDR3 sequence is CASSSVRGDGYTF. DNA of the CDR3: TGTGCCAGCAGTTCCGTCCGGGGTGATGGCTACACCTTC.

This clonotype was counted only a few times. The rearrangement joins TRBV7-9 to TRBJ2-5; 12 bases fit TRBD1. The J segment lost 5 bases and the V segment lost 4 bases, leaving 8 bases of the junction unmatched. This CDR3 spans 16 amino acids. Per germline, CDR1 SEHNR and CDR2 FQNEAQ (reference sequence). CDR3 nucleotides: TGTGCCAGCAGCTCGGCGGGGACAGGGGGCAGGGAGACCCAGTACTTC. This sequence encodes CASSSAGTGGRETQYF.

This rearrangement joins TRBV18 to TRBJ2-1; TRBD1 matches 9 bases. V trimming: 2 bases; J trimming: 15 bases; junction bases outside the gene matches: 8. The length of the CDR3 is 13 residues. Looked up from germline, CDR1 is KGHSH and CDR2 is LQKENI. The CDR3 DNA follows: TGTGCCAGCTCACCAGGCTTTGGGACAGGGCCGTTCTTC. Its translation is CASSPGFGTGPFF.

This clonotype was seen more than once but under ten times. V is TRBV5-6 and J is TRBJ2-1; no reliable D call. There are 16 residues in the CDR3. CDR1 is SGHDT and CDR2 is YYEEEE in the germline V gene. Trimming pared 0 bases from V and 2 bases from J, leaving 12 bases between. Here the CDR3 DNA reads TGTGCCAGCAGCTTGGCCGTAGGATCGACCTACAATGAGCAGTTCTTC. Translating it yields CASSLAVGSTYNEQFF.

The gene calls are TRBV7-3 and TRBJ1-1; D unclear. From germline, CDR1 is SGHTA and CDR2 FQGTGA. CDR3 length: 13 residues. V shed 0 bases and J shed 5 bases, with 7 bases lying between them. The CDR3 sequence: CASSLTVKTEAFF. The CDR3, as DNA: TGTGCCAGCAGCTTAACGGTAAAGACTGAAGCTTTCTTT.

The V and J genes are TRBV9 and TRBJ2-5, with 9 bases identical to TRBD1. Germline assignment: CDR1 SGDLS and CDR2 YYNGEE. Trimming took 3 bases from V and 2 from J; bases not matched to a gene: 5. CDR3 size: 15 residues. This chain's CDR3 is CASSGEGTGQETQYF. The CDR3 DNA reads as TGTGCCAGCAGCGGGGAGGGGACAGGGCAAGAGACCCAGTACTTC.

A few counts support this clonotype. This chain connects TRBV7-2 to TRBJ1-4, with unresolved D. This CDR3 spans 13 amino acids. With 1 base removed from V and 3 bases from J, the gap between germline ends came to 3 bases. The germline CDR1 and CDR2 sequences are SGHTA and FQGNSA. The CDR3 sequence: CASSLDPNEKLFF. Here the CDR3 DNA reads TGTGCCAGCAGCTTAGACCCTAATGAAAAACTGTTTTTT.

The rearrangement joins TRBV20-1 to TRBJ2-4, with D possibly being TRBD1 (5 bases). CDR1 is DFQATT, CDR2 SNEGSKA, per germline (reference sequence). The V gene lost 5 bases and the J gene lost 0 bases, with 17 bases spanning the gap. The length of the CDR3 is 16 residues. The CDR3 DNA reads TGCAGTGCTGGCTCTGACAGCCCCTTAGCCAAAAACATTCAGTACTTC. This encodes CSAGSDSPLAKNIQYF.

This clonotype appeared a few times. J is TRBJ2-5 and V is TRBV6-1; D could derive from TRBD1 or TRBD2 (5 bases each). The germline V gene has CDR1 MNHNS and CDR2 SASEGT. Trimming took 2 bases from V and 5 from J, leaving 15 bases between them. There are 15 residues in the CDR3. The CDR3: CASSEPGTLGETQYF. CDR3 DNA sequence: TGTGCCAGCAGTGAACCTGGGACGCTAGGGGAGACCCAGTACTTC.

Here the CDR3 reads CASSPSGGPGYTF. In nucleotides, the CDR3 is TGTGCCAGCAGCCCCTCCGGGGGGCCTGGCTACACCTTC. The chain recombines TRBV7-9 with TRBJ1-2; D perhaps matches TRBD1 (6 bases). The CDR3 runs to 13 residues. Germline values: CDR1 SEHNR, CDR2 FQNEAQ (reference sequence). The V and J ends lost 5 bases and 7 bases respectively, with 14 bases between them.